Each of the 28 T cell receptor beta chains below was sequenced from the same sample in a study of OX40 agonist ivuxolimab in advanced cancers. The table came from immunoSEQ multiplex PCR; TCRdb's copy has only in-frame clones and leaves some out. The table lists 54,000 or so clones, roughly 84% of them singletons. Source: CD4+ or CD8+ T cells sorted from blood, taken in a trial of the OX40 agonist ivuxolimab. Source of these receptors: an adult with an advanced solid tumor such as melanoma, head and neck, liver or kidney cancer.

CDR3 DNA: TGTGCCCGGCGACAGGAAGACACCGGGGAGCTGTTTTTT. As protein: CARRQEDTGELFF. V gene TRBV7-9 combines with J gene TRBJ2-2; tentatively, D is TRBD1 (6 bases). CDR3 size: 13 residues. CDR1 and CDR2 (germline): SEHNR, FQNEAQ (reference sequence). Trimming removed 11 bases at V and 3 bases at J, with 13 bases between. Combining the CDR3 with reference TRBV7-9 and TRBJ2-2 gives the whole variable domain DTGVSQNPRHKITKRGQNVTFRCDPISEHNRLYWYRQTLGQGPEFLTYFQNEAQLEKSRLLSDRFSAERPKGSFSTLEIQRTEQGDSAMYLCARRQEDTGELFFGEGSRLTVL.

Worth noting for this clone: This same CDR3 is encoded by further DNA sequences in the sample. This chain connects TRBV28 to TRBJ2-7; 8 positions match TRBD2. The CDR3 length is 14 residues. The V segment lost 6 bases and the J segment 2 bases; nucleotides outside the gene matches: 6. Germline CDR1 is MDHEN and CDR2 is SYDVKM. The CDR3 loop is CASRGTSQAYEQYF. In DNA, the CDR3 is TGTGCCAGCAGGGGGACTAGTCAAGCCTACGAGCAGTACTTC.

This clone is termed medium-sized (0.01 to 0.1%). V is TRBV11-2 and J is TRBJ2-7; D is uncertain. Trimming took 0 bases from V and 0 from J, leaving 6 bases between them. Germline loops: CDR1 SGHAT, CDR2 FQNNGV. CDR3 length: 14 amino acids. CDR3 amino acids: CASSLDPGSYEQYF. CDR3 nucleotides: TGTGCCAGCAGCTTAGATCCCGGCTCCTACGAGCAGTACTTC.

The chain has TRBV7-2 and TRBJ2-4; 7 bases fit TRBD2. This CDR3 has 14 residues. Per germline, CDR1 SGHTA and CDR2 FQGNSA. The junction had 10 bases not matched to a gene; V was cut back by 3 bases and J by 11 bases. This CDR3 reads CASSLDPLGGVQYF. Written as DNA, the CDR3 is TGTGCCAGCAGCTTGGACCCCTTGGGGGGGGTTCAGTACTTC.

The chain recombines TRBV4-2 with TRBJ2-3, with 7 bases aligning to TRBD2. V dropped 0 bases and J dropped 4; count of bases not matched to a gene: 7. CDR1 is LGHNA and CDR2 is YNFKEQ in the germline V gene. The CDR3 spans 16 residues. CDR3 sequence: CASSQEEGSGSDTQYF. The DNA for the CDR3 is TGTGCCAGCAGCCAAGAAGAGGGTAGCGGGTCAGATACGCAGTATTTT.

The V call is TRBV2, the J call TRBJ2-7, with D tentatively TRBD1 (6 bases). Germline V CDR1 and CDR2: SNHLY, FYNNEI. The CDR3 contains 14 residues. V was clipped by 3 bases and J by 4 bases, with 13 bases between them. The CDR3 DNA follows: TGTGCCAGCAGTGACTATGCAGGGGTATACGAGCAGTACTTC. It encodes CASSDYAGVYEQYF.

The J gene is TRBJ1-5, the V gene TRBV28; 7 bases are shared with TRBD1. Germline CDR1 is MDHEN and CDR2 is SYDVKM. This CDR3 contains 16 residues. V gave up 5 bases and J gave up 3 bases; unmatched junction bases: 10. The CDR3 region is CASSLTTGRLNQPQHF. The CDR3 DNA reads as TGTGCCAGCAGTCTAACGACAGGGCGACTCAATCAGCCCCAGCATTTT.

V gene TRBV7-2 combines with J gene TRBJ1-2; a possible D gene is TRBD1 (6 bases). V was shortened by 4 bases and J by 8 bases, with 14 bases between the two germline ends. From germline, CDR1 is SGHTA and CDR2 FQGNSA. This CDR3 comprises 13 residues. CDR3 bases: TGTGCCAGCAGCTCCAGAACAGGGACCGGCTACACCTTC. This sequence encodes CASSSRTGTGYTF.

The chain is built from TRBV5-8 and TRBJ2-7; D may be TRBD2 (6 bases). Germline V CDR1 and CDR2: SGHTS, YDEGEE. The CDR3 runs to 16 residues. With 1 base removed from V and 2 bases from J, the gap between germline ends came to 16 bases. The CDR3 DNA is TGTGCCAGCAGCTTGAGGGCCGGTAGCGGAACCTACGAGCAGTACTTC. The encoded protein is CASSLRAGSGTYEQYF.

CDR3 nucleotides: TGTGCCAGCAGCCAAGACTGGGGGCTCGAGACCCAGTACTTC. This sequence encodes CASSQDWGLETQYF. This chain uses TRBV14 with TRBJ2-5; tentative D call: TRBD1 (6 bases). Germline values: CDR1 SGHDN, CDR2 FVKESK. The CDR3 has 14 amino acids. The ends were cut back, 0 bases at V and 5 bases at J, with 10 bases in the middle.

The CDR3 DNA is TGTGCCAGCAGCTCATCCGGGACAGGGGACACTGAAGCTTTCTTT. As protein: CASSSSGTGDTEAFF. The V call is TRBV11-3, the J call TRBJ1-1; 10 bases match TRBD1. J gave up 3 bases and V 4 bases, and 5 bases lay outside the gene matches. Germline V CDR1 and CDR2: SGHNT, YENEEA. There are 15 residues in the CDR3.

This chain links TRBV6-5 with TRBJ2-7; D is perhaps TRBD2 (5 bases). The CDR3 length is 14 residues. The germline CDR1 and CDR2 sequences are MNHEY and SVGAGI. V was trimmed by 0 bases and J by 6 bases, leaving 12 bases between them. This CDR3 is CASSYSGIEGEQYF. CDR3 DNA: TGTGCCAGCAGTTACTCTGGGATCGAGGGCGAGCAGTACTTC.

The chain recombines TRBV5-4 with TRBJ2-1; a weak D match, TRBD2 (6 bases). V was clipped by 3 bases and J by 3 bases, with 13 bases between them. This CDR3 is 15 amino acids long. Germline V gene sequence: CDR1 SGHNT, CDR2 YYREEE (reference sequence). Here the CDR3 reads CASSSFGGLYNEQFF. The CDR3 region has the DNA TGTGCCAGCAGCTCCTTCGGGGGACTCTACAATGAGCAGTTCTTC.

The chain uses TRBV7-2 and TRBJ2-5, with 12 bases fitting TRBD2. Germline V CDR1 and CDR2: SGHTA, FQGNSA. V was pared by 5 bases and J by 5 bases, with 9 bases of the junction left unmatched. The CDR3 loop spans 16 amino acids. CDR3 nucleotides: TGTGCCAGCAGCCAACTACTAGCGGGGGGAGGGGAGACCCAGTACTTC. It yields the protein CASSQLLAGGGETQYF.

This sequence joins TRBV30 and TRBJ1-1, with 7 bases fitting TRBD1. Germline CDR1 and CDR2: GTSNPN and SVGIG (reference sequence). The CDR3 contains 12 residues. With V trimmed by 4 bases and J by 1 base, 0 bases remained unmatched. The CDR3 protein is CAWNRGNTEAFF. The CDR3 DNA is TGTGCCTGGAACAGGGGGAACACTGAAGCTTTCTTT.

The rearrangement uses TRBV6-5 and TRBJ1-4, with a tentative D call TRBD1 (6 bases). Germline V CDR1 and CDR2: MNHEY, SVGAGI. The V end was cut by 0 bases, the J end by 5 bases, with 10 bases between. The CDR3 contains 15 residues. CDR3 in DNA: TGTGCCAGCAGTTACTCGAGCCAGGGGAATGAAAAACTGTTTTTT. Translated, it gives CASSYSSQGNEKLFF.

The rearrangement uses TRBV6-1 and TRBJ1-2, with D perhaps matching TRBD1 (6 bases). Trimming stripped 2 bases from V and 4 bases from J, with 14 bases between. The CDR3 is made up of 15 amino acids. Germline V gives CDR1 MNHNS, CDR2 SASEGT. CDR3 sequence reads: CASSERNRVSYGYTF. The DNA for the CDR3 is TGTGCCAGCAGTGAAAGGAACAGGGTTAGCTATGGCTACACCTTC.

CDR3: CASSRGVSGNTIYF. For the CDR3, the DNA is TGTGCCAGCAGCCGGGGGGTCTCTGGAAACACCATATATTTT. The chain couples TRBV28 to TRBJ1-3; D might be TRBD1 (5 bases). Between the trimmed V and J ends, which lost 6 bases and 0 bases, there was a span of 9 bases. This CDR3 spans 14 amino acids. CDR1 is MDHEN, CDR2 SYDVKM, per germline.

The chain carries TRBV7-9 and TRBJ1-1, with D unclear. V lost 7 bases, J lost 1 base, and 16 bases lay in between. Germline CDR1 is SEHNR and CDR2 is FQNEAQ (reference sequence). The CDR3 covers 15 residues. This CDR3 reads CASTSSLIGNTEAFF. As DNA, the CDR3 is TGTGCCAGCACTTCTAGCCTTATAGGGAACACTGAAGCTTTCTTT.

The rearrangement joins TRBV29-1 to TRBJ2-1; D perhaps matches TRBD2 (6 bases). V dropped 6 bases and J dropped 7 bases, with 16 bases sitting between them. The CDR3 extends over 13 amino acids. Looked up from germline, CDR1 is SQVTM and CDR2 is ANQGSEA. CDR3 sequence: CSVTRGGRNEQFF. In DNA form, the CDR3 reads TGCAGCGTGACGCGGGGTGGGAGGAATGAGCAGTTCTTC.

CDR3 coding DNA: TGTGCCAGCAGCGCAGGCCCCTACACTGAAGCTTTCTTT. It is translated as CASSAGPYTEAFF. The chain is built from TRBV9 and TRBJ1-1; no clear D. CDR3 length equals 13 residues. V lost 3 bases and J lost 3, with 9 bases in between. Germline V CDR1 and CDR2: SGDLS, YYNGEE.

This chain links TRBV2 with TRBJ1-5; unclear D gene. There are 13 residues in the CDR3. Trimming shortened V by 3 bases and J by 7 bases, and 10 bases separated the two germline ends. CDR1 and CDR2 from the germline V gene are SNHLY and FYNNEI. The CDR3 here is CASSEGDRQPQHF. The CDR3 DNA reads as TGTGCCAGCAGTGAGGGAGACCGGCAGCCCCAGCATTTT.

The chain couples TRBV27 to TRBJ2-7, with TRBD1 as a possible D gene (6 bases). This CDR3 has 13 residues. Germline V lookup: CDR1 MNHEY, CDR2 SMNVEV (reference sequence). The V end was cut by 6 bases, the J end by 9 bases, with 18 bases between. CDR3 amino acids: CASSPIQGSGQYF. The CDR3 DNA follows: TGTGCCAGCAGCCCAATACAGGGCAGCGGGCAGTACTTC.

The chain couples TRBV19 to TRBJ2-1; TRBD2 matches 16 bases. Germline V CDR1 and CDR2: LNHDA, SQIVND (reference sequence). Germline trimming cut 5 bases from V and 8 bases from J; bases unmatched to any gene: 9. This CDR3 region has 17 residues. The CDR3 nucleotides are TGTGCCAGTAGTCACGGGACTAGCGGGGGGGCCTCCGATGAGCAGTTCTTC. Its protein product is CASSHGTSGGASDEQFF.

The DNA of the CDR3 is TGTGCCAGCTCCGTAGGGGTAGGGCAAGAGACCCAGTACTTC. Amino acids: CASSVGVGQETQYF. This chain joins TRBV7-6 and TRBJ2-5; D perhaps matches TRBD1 (5 bases). Germline loops: CDR1 SGHVS, CDR2 FNYEAQ. Trimming stripped 8 bases from V and 2 bases from J, with 15 bases between. The CDR3 has 14 amino acids.

V and J are TRBV4-1 and TRBJ2-2; 8 nucleotides align to TRBD2. The V gene's germline CDR1 is MGHRA and CDR2 YSYEKL. V trimming: 3 bases; J trimming: 5 bases; junction bases outside the gene matches: 11. This CDR3 region has 17 residues. CDR3 in DNA: TGCGCCAGCAGCCATCCCCCCGGGAGGGGTGGTACCGGGGAGCTGTTTTTT. Protein sequence: CASSHPPGRGGTGELFF.

The chain links TRBV7-3 to TRBJ2-3; D uncertain. V was clipped by 4 bases and J by 2 bases, with 4 bases between them. The CDR3 spans 12 residues. CDR1 is SGHTA and CDR2 is FQGTGA in the germline V gene. This CDR3 is CASSSNTDTQYF. DNA for the CDR3: TGTGCCAGCAGCTCGAACACAGATACGCAGTATTTT.

V and J are TRBV11-2 and TRBJ2-6, with a tentative D call TRBD1 (6 bases). Germline-derived CDR1 and CDR2 are SGHAT and FQNNGV. V dropped 2 bases and J dropped 3 bases, with 8 bases sitting between them. This CDR3 is built from 15 residues. The CDR3, as DNA: TGTGCCAGCAGCTTATCAGGGGTTGGGGCCAACGTCCTGACTTTC. Its translation: CASSLSGVGANVLTF.